This T cell receptor beta chain is drawn from a study of metastatic and nonmetastatic thyroid tumors. Study-wide background: Peripheral blood and tumor or nodule samples from malignant and benign thyroid patients were compared. Study results and limitations: Within blood and tumor, benign nodules reportedly had significantly lower TCR beta diversity than malignant thyroid tumors did.

Trimming took off 4 bases at V and 5 bases at J, with 19 bases between the two ends. Germline loops: CDR1 SGHRS, CDR2 YFSETQ. The CDR3 spans 15 residues. As originally analysed: Differences in CDR3 between clinicopathological groups were drawn on to build a classifier intended to discriminate distant-metastatic papillary thyroid cancer patients. MiXCR reprocessed the PCR reads for TCRdb. For this entry, the V and J calls and clone size follow TCRdb and not the study's own pipeline. The data contain about 93,000 clones, approximately 12% of them seen just once; the ten biggest clones take up about 11%. This clone has a count of ten or more. Its specificity is unknown. Other nucleotide sequences from this sample produce the same CDR3. Prior to thyroid surgery, none of the patients had received any treatment.

The origin of this receptor is a female donor with papillary thyroid cancer or a benign thyroid nodule (not recorded which). Some clones in this sample may be carry-over from other donors' samples. The specimen sequenced was blood. The chain employs TRBV5-1 and TRBJ2-7; the D call may be TRBD1 or TRBD2 (6 bases each). Here the CDR3 DNA reads TGCGCCAGCAGCGGGGGGCTGAGGGGTTTGGACGAGCAGTACTTC. Residues: CASSGGLRGLDEQYF.